The T cell receptor beta chain described here comes from a study of lymphopenia after photon versus proton radiotherapy. Notes on the study in general: Relative stability marked proton patients; photon patients lost diversity and naive cells.

Notes on this clone: As yet, its antigen is unknown.

The V end lost 4 bases, the J end lost 0 bases, and 4 bases lay between the germline ends. CDR1 and CDR2 (germline): SNHLY, FYNNEI. The length of the CDR3 is 14 residues. Libraries were prepared by immunoSEQ multiplex PCR; TCRdb keeps only in-frame clonotypes and omits some of them. The top ten hold less than 20% of the sample, which has under 30,000 clones, roughly 90% seen once. V usage is TRBV2 and J usage is TRBJ2-6; no firm D call. The material sequenced was peripheral blood, taken from a patient treated with photon-based radiotherapy. The receptor comes from a man between 50 and 59 years old with gastric cancer. The CDR3 sequence is CASSVSSGANVLTF. In DNA form, the CDR3 reads TGTGCCAGCAGTGTGAGCTCTGGGGCCAACGTCCTGACTTTC. The full variable domain, completed using reference TRBV2 and TRBJ2-6, is EPEVTQTPSHQVTQMGQEVILRCVPISNHLYFYWYRQILGQKVEFLVSFYNNEISEKSEIFDDQFSVERPDGSNFTLKIRSTKLEDSAMYFCASSVSSGANVLTFGAGSRLTVL.